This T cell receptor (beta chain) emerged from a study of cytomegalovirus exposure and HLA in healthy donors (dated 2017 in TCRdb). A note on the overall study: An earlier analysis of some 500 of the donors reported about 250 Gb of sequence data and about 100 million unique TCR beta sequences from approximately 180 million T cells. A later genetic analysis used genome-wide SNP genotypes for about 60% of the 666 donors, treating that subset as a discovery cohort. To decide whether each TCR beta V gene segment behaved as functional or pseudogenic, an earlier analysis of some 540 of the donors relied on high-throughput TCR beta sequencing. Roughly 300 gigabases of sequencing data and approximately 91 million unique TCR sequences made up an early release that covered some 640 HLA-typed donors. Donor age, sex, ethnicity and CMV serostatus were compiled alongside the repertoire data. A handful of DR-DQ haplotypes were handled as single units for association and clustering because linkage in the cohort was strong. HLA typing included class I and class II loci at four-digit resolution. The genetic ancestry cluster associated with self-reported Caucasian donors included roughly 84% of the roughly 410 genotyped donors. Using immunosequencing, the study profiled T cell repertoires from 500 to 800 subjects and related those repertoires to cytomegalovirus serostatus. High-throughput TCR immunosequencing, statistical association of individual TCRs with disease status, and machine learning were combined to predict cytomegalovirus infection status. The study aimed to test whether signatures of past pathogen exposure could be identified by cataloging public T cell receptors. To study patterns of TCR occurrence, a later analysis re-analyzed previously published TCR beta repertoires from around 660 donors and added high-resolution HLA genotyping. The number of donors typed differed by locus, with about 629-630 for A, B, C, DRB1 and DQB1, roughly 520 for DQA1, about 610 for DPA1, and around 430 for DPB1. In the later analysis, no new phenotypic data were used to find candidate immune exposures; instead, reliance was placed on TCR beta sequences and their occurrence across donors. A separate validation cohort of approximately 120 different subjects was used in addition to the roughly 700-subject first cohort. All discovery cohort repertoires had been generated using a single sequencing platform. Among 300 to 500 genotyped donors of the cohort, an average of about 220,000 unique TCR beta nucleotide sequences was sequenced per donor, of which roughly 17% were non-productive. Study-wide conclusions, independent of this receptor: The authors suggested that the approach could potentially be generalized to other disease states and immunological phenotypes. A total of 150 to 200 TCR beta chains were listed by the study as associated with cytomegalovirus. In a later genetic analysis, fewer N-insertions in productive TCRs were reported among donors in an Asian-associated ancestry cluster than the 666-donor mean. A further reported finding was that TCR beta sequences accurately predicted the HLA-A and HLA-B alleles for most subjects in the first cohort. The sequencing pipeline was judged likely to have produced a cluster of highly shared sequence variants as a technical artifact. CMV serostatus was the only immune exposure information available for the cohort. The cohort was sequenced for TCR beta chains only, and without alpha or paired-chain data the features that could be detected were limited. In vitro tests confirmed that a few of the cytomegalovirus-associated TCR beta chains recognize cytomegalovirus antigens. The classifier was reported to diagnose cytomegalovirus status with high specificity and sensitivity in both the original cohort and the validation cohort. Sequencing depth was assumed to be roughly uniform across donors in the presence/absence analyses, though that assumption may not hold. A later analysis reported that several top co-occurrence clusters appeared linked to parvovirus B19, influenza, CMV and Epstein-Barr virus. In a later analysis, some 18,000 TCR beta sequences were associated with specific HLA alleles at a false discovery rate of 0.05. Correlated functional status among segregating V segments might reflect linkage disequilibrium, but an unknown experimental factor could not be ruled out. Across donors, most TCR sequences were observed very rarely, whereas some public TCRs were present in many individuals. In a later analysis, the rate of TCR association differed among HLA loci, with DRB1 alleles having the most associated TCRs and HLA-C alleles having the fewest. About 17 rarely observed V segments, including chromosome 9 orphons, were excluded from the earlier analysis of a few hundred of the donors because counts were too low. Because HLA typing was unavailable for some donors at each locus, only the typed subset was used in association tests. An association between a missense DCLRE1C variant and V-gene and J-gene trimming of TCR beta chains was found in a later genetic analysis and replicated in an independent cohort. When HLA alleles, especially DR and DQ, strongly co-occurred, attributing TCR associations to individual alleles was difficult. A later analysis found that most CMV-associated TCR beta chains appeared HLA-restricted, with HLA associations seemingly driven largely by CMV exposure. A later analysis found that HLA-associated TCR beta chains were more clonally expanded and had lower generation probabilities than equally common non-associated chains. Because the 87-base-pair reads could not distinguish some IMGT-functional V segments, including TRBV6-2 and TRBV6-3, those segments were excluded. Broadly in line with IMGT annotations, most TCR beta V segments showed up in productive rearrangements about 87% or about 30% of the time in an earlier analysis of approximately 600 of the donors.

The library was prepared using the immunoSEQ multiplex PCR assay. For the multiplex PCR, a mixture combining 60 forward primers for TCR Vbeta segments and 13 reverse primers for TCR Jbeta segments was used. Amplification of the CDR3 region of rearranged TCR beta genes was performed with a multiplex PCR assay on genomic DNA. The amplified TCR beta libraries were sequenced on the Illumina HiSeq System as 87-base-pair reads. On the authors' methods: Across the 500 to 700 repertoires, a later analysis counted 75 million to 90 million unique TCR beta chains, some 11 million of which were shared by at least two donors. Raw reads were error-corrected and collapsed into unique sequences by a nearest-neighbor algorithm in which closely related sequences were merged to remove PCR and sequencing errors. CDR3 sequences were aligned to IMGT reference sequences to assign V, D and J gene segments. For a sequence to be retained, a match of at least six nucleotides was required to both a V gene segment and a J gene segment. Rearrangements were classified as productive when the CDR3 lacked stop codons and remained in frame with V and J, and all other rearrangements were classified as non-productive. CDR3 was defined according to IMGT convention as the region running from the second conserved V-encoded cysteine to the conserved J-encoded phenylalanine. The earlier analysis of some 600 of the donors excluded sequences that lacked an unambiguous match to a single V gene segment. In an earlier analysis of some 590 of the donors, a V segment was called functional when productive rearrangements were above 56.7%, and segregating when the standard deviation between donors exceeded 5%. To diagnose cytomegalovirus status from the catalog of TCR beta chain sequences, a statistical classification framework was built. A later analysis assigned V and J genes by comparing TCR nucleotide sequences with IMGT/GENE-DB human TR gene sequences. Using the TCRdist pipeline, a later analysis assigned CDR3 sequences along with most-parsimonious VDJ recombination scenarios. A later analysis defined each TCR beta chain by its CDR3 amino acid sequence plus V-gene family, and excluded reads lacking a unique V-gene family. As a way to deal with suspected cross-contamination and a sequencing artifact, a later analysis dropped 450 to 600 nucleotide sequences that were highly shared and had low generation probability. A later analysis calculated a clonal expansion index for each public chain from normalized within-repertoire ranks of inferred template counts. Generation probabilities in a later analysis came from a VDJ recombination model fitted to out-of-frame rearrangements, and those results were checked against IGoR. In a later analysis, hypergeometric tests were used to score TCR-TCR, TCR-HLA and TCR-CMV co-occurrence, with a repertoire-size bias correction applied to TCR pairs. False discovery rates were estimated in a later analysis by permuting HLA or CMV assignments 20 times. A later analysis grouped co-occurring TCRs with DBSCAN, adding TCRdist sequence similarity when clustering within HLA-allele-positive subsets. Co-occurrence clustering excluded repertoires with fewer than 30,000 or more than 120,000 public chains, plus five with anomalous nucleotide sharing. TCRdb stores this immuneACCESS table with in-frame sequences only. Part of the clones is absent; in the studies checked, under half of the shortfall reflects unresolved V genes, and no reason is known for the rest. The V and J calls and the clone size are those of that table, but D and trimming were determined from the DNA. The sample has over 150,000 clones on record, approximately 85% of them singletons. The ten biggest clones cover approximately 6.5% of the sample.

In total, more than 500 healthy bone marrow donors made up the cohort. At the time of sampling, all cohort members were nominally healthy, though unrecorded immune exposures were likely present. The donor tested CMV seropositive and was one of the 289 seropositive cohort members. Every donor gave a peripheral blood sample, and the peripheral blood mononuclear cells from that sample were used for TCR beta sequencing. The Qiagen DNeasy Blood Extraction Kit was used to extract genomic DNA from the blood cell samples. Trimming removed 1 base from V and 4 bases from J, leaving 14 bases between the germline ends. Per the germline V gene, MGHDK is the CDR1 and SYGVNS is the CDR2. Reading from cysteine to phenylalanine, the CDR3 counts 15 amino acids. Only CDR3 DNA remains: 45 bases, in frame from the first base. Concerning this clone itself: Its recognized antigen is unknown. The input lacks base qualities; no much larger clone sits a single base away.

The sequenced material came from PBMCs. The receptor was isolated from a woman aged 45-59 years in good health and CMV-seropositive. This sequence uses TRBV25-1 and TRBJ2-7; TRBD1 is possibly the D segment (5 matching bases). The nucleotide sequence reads TGTGCCAGCAGTGAATGGGGCCCAAGCGATTACGAGCAGTACTTC. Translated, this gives CASSEWGPSDYEQYF.